This T cell receptor beta chain is drawn from a study of cytomegalovirus exposure and HLA in healthy donors. This clone was seen a few times. What it binds is not known. Study-level findings and limits: Accurate HLA-A and HLA-B prediction from TCR beta sequences was reported for most subjects. TRBV6-2, TRBV6-3 and some other V segments were excluded as indistinguishable.

60 Vbeta and 13 Jbeta primers were used in PCR. TCRdb's table, derived via immunoSEQ multiplex PCR, lists solely in-frame clones and lacks some. This sample yields tens of thousands of clones, of which around three quarters are seen a single time; about 15% belongs to the top ten. The germline gives CDR1 MNHEY, CDR2 SVGAGI. The CDR3 runs to 16 residues. J gave up 8 bases and V 0 bases, and 9 bases lay outside the gene matches. This TCR derives from a woman aged 50 to 60 in good health and CMV-seropositive. V is TRBV6-5 and J is TRBJ1-4; TRBD1 matches 7 bases. Sample: PBMCs. The CDR3 DNA sequence: TGTGCCAGCAGTTACTCGACGGGGACAGAACCAGAAAAACTGTTTTTT. It encodes CASSYSTGTEPEKLFF.